This is a list of T cell receptor beta chains from one sample in a study of shared clonotypes between healthy human individuals. Only in-frame clones appear in the TCRdb table, and some are missing; sequencing was by immunoSEQ multiplex PCR. The sample contains some 200,000 clones, approximately 92% of which appear only once. The sample taken for sequencing was naive CD4+ T cells sorted from blood. These receptors all come from a woman in her twenties or thirties in good health. Each CDR3 is given with its conserved first and last residue. Each record gives: V gene, CDR3 length, J gene, CDR3 protein.

TRBV29-1	13	TRBJ2-7	CSVELRRGYEQYF
TRBV18	15	TRBJ1-1	CASSSYRVGNTEAFF
TRBV6-6	16	TRBJ1-1	CASSYSRTGASTEAFF
TRBV15	18	TRBJ2-1	CATSRESGLAGVSNEQFF
TRBV5-1	14	TRBJ1-1	CASSLQGEVTEAFF
TRBV11-2	13	TRBJ2-5	CASSSFQGETQYF
TRBV18	14	TRBJ2-7	CASSLQRSSYEQYF
TRBV6-6	14	TRBJ1-3	CASSLLPAGNTIYF
TRBV14	16	TRBJ2-2	CASSQVGGSSTGELFF
TRBV13	12	TRBJ1-1	CASSLVGGEAFF
TRBV6-5	15	TRBJ1-3	CASSYSRGSGNTIYF
TRBV2	14	TRBJ2-3	CASSEARNTDTQYF
TRBV5-1	14	TRBJ2-5	CASSLWGGEETQYF
TRBV28	13	TRBJ2-7	CASTDHLLGEQYF
TRBV19	15	TRBJ2-2	CASRLAGRLVGELFF
TRBV29-1	12	TRBJ1-2	CSVDRGNSGYTF
TRBV9	17	TRBJ1-3	CASSVATSAESGNTIYF
TRBV5-1	16	TRBJ2-7	CASSQGTSGVTYEQYF
TRBV19	16	TRBJ2-2	CASSPPGGGHTGELFF
TRBV10-3	14	TRBJ2-4	CAISPGLAKNIQYF
TRBV14	13	TRBJ2-7	CASSPGQGYEQYF
TRBV28	14	TRBJ2-7	CASSFEQKYYEQYF
TRBV5-1	15	TRBJ2-5	CASSYGTGNGETQYF
TRBV5-1	13	TRBJ1-2	CASSLGQGGGYTF
TRBV18	12	TRBJ2-7	CASSPGSYEQYF
TRBV7-3	15	TRBJ2-7	CASSLLGQGSYEQYF
TRBV9	15	TRBJ2-5	CASNRGGRGTEEQYF
TRBV2	13	TRBJ2-7	CASSRLGPYEQYF
TRBV10-3	14	TRBJ1-1	CAISDERPSQRAFF
TRBV19	15	TRBJ2-2	CASSIGQGADGELFF
TRBV19	15	TRBJ2-7	CASSQDRGSSYEQYF
TRBV11-3	11	TRBJ2-2	CASRLGGELFF
TRBV7-6	15	TRBJ2-5	CASSYTSGPGVAQYF
TRBV6-5	13	TRBJ1-1	CASSYNLNTEAFF
TRBV6-6	15	TRBJ1-5	CASSGPGQVNQPQHF
TRBV20-1	11	TRBJ2-7	CSAQTTYEQYF
TRBV28	17	TRBJ2-2	CASSLDIGLGGTGELFF